The 23 T cell receptor beta chains given below trace back to one sample, sequenced in a study of vaccination effects on CD4 cells after COVID-19. These receptors have no identified antigens. Libraries were prepared by immunoSEQ multiplex PCR; TCRdb keeps only in-frame clonotypes and omits some of them. Of around 33,000 clones listed, 82% were seen once; the top ten hold about 1.6%. Before sequencing, viral peptide pools were used by the ViraFEST assay to expand antigen-specific CD4+ T cells. An approximately ten-day culture period preceded the isolation of CD4+ T cells. Either the BNT162b2 or mRNA-1273 vaccine was given to participants in two doses. The input for sequencing was CD4+ T cells from PBMCs cultured with HCoV-NL63 spike peptides, taken after COVID-19 vaccination. The receptor source for this set is a human donor who received a COVID-19 vaccine. Some clones in this sample may be carry-over from other donors' samples.

The chain is built from TRBV18 and TRBJ1-1; tentatively, D is TRBD1 (5 bases). Deletions cut 3 bases from V and 1 base from J, with 12 bases between. CDR1 is KGHSH and CDR2 is LQKENI in the germline V gene. The CDR3 is 15 amino acids. The CDR3 loop reads CASSPDDGQNTEAFF. CDR3 bases: TGTGCCAGCTCACCTGACGACGGACAGAACACTGAAGCTTTCTTT.

The chain recombines TRBV9 with TRBJ1-6; D gene ambiguous. The CDR3 is 13 residues long. Germline V gene sequence: CDR1 SGDLS, CDR2 YYNGEE. V was clipped by 0 bases and J by 7 bases, with 5 bases between them. The CDR3 region has the DNA TGTGCCAGCAGCGTAGGTATGAATTCACCCCTCCACTTT. Translated, it gives CASSVGMNSPLHF.

This clone appeared a single time. The CDR3 loop is CASSQGTGSGYGYTF. CDR3 DNA: TGTGCCAGCAGCCAAGGGACAGGGTCGGGCTATGGCTACACCTTC. This sequence joins TRBV3-1 (or the pseudogene TRBV3-2) and TRBJ1-2; 8 bases match TRBD1. This CDR3 is 15 amino acids long. Germline V gives CDR1 LGHDT, CDR2 YNNKEL (reference sequence). V was pared by 1 base and J by 4 bases, with 5 bases of the junction left unmatched.

The V and J genes are TRBV7-2 and TRBJ1-2, with D tentatively TRBD1 (5 bases). Per germline, CDR1 SGHTA and CDR2 FQGNSA. Trimming left V 0 bases short and J 2 bases short, with 10 bases between. The CDR3 consists of 15 residues. CDR3 protein: CASSLAGDGNYGYTF. The DNA of the CDR3 is TGTGCCAGCAGCTTAGCGGGGGATGGAAACTATGGCTACACCTTC.

The chain employs TRBV5-6 and TRBJ2-7; 14 nucleotides align to TRBD2. Germline CDR1 SGHDT, CDR2 YYEEEE. Losses at the gene ends were 4 bases for V and 10 bases for J; bases not matched to a gene: 4. The CDR3 consists of 13 residues. The DNA for the CDR3 is TGTGCCAGCAGCCAGGGACTAGCGGGGGACCAGTACGTC. Its translation is CASSQGLAGDQYV.

The chain joins TRBV9 to TRBJ2-3; possibly TRBD2 for D (5 bases). The germline V gene encodes CDR1 SGDLS and CDR2 YYNGEE. This CDR3 is 14 amino acids long. With 1 base removed from V and 2 bases from J, the gap between germline ends came to 8 bases. CDR3 in amino acids: CASSVLLATDTQYF. The CDR3, as DNA: TGTGCCAGCAGCGTACTCCTAGCCACAGATACGCAGTATTTT.

V is TRBV9 and J is TRBJ2-4, with 12 bases that match TRBD2. The CDR3 totals 13 residues. In germline, CDR1 is SGDLS, CDR2 YYNGEE. J was trimmed by 11 bases and V by 2 bases; bases with no gene match: 2. As DNA, the CDR3 is TGTGCCAGCAGCGTGGGGACTAGCGGGCTTCAGTACTTC. Translating gives CASSVGTSGLQYF.

The genes are TRBV27 and TRBJ1-1; TRBD1 is a possible D gene (5 bases). The CDR3 runs to 15 residues. Looked up from germline, CDR1 is MNHEY and CDR2 is SMNVEV (reference sequence). V lost 3 bases and J lost 7, with 18 bases in between. CDR3 protein: CASSFRVGLEYEAFF. CDR3 sequence (DNA): TGTGCCAGCAGTTTCAGGGTTGGACTGGAGTATGAAGCTTTCTTT.

CDR3 protein: CASSFGILGANEKLFF. As DNA, the CDR3 is TGTGCCAGCAGTTTCGGAATTTTGGGTGCTAATGAAAAACTGTTTTTT. The chain uses TRBV5-6 and TRBJ1-4; no clear D. With 5 bases removed from V and 3 bases from J, the gap between germline ends came to 17 bases. CDR1 and CDR2 (germline): SGHDT, YYEEEE. The CDR3 is made up of 16 amino acids.

This clone was detected only a few times. The chain links TRBV28 to TRBJ1-2; D unresolved. V was shortened by 5 bases and J by 7 bases, with 14 bases between the two germline ends. Germline assignment: CDR1 MDHEN and CDR2 SYDVKM. The CDR3 is 13 amino acids. The CDR3 nucleotides read TGTGCCAGCAGTATCGCAGGTCTGGTTGGCTACACCTTC. This encodes CASSIAGLVGYTF.

The chain combines TRBV6-4 with TRBJ1-2, with D uncertain. V gave up 6 bases and J gave up 1 base, with 15 bases separating them. The CDR3 runs to 15 residues. Germline CDR1 reads MRHNA; CDR2 reads SNTAGT. The CDR3 DNA follows: TGTGCCAGCAGGCTGTCTCCGGGAAATAACTATGGCTACACCTTC. It encodes CASRLSPGNNYGYTF.

The rearrangement joins TRBV5-1 to TRBJ2-5; 12 bases map to TRBD1. The CDR3 consists of 17 residues. The V gene's germline CDR1 is SGHRS and CDR2 YFSETQ. J gave up 3 bases and V 3 bases, and 9 bases lay outside the gene matches. The CDR3 here is CASSSAPGQGAKETQYF. CDR3 DNA: TGCGCCAGCAGCTCGGCTCCGGGACAGGGGGCGAAAGAGACCCAGTACTTC.

The V call is TRBV4-1, the J call TRBJ1-2; 7 bases line up with TRBD1. The CDR3 is made up of 15 amino acids. Per the germline V gene, CDR1 is MGHRA and CDR2 is YSYEKL. The trim removed 0 bases at V and 8 bases at J, leaving 9 bases unmatched. CDR3 coding DNA: TGCGCCAGCAGCCAAGAAATGGCAGGGGGTTGGGGCTACACCTTC. Translation: CASSQEMAGGWGYTF.

The chain couples TRBV6-2 or TRBV6-3 to TRBJ2-1; no clear D gene. V lost 5 bases to trimming and J lost 1 base, with 9 bases between them. CDR1 is MNHEY and CDR2 is SVGEGT in the germline V gene. The CDR3 sequence is 14 residues long. Here the CDR3 DNA reads TGTGCCAGCAGTGAGCCCGGGTCCTACAATGAGCAGTTCTTC. Translating gives CASSEPGSYNEQFF.

The chain recombines TRBV9 with TRBJ2-3; D call uncertain. CDR1 and CDR2 (germline): SGDLS, YYNGEE. Trimming left V 2 bases short and J 1 base short, with 5 bases between. The CDR3 has 13 residues. CDR3 sequence (DNA): TGTGCCAGCAGCGTGCAGGGCACAGATACGCAGTATTTT. Translated: CASSVQGTDTQYF.

The V call is TRBV25-1, the J call TRBJ1-2, with D unclear. The V gene lost 1 base and the J gene lost 8 bases, with 11 bases spanning the gap. The CDR3 covers 13 residues. Germline CDR1 is MGHDK and CDR2 is SYGVNS. The CDR3 spells CASSESKREGYTF. The CDR3 nucleotides are TGTGCCAGCAGTGAATCGAAACGTGAGGGCTACACCTTC.

The V and J genes are TRBV5-5 and TRBJ1-2, with 9 positions matching TRBD1. The CDR3 is 14 amino acids. Germline lookup yields CDR1 SGHKS and CDR2 YYEKEE (reference sequence). J was trimmed by 6 bases and V by 2 bases; bases with no gene match: 5. CDR3 loop: CASSFTGGGDGYTF. CDR3 DNA sequence: TGTGCCAGCAGCTTTACAGGGGGCGGAGATGGCTACACCTTC.

In this sample, this clone turned up a few times. V gene TRBV6-5 combines with J gene TRBJ1-3, with D possibly TRBD1 on 6 matching bases. The CDR3 extends over 14 amino acids. Germline-derived CDR1 and CDR2 are MNHEY and SVGAGI. V was cut by 0 bases and J by 6 bases, with 9 bases left in between. The CDR3 here is CASSYSSGVNTIYF. In DNA, the CDR3 is TGTGCCAGCAGTTACTCGTCAGGGGTAAACACCATATATTTT.

The chain couples TRBV20-1 to TRBJ1-1, with D possibly TRBD1 on 6 matching bases. V lost 3 bases and J 12 bases, leaving 11 bases between the germline ends. Germline CDR1 and CDR2: DFQATT and SNEGSKA (reference sequence). This CDR3 contains 10 residues. The CDR3 region has the DNA TGCAGTGCTAGTACAGGGATGCCTTTCTTT. Residues: CSASTGMPFF.

V and J are TRBV6-5 and TRBJ1-1; D is unresolved. The CDR3 sequence is 12 residues long. Germline CDR1 MNHEY, CDR2 SVGAGI. Trimming stripped 7 bases from V and 4 bases from J, with 10 bases between. The DNA of the CDR3 is TGTGCCAGCACCCAAAAGGGCACTGAAGCTTTCTTT. Its protein product is CASTQKGTEAFF.

The V gene is TRBV5-1, the J gene TRBJ2-3; no firm D call. V dropped 1 base and J dropped 0 bases, with 6 bases sitting between them. Germline assignment: CDR1 SGHRS and CDR2 YFSETQ. This CDR3 has 14 residues. The CDR3 here is CASSLSQSTDTQYF. The CDR3 nucleotides read TGCGCCAGCAGCTTGAGCCAGAGCACAGATACGCAGTATTTT. Together with reference TRBV5-1 and TRBJ2-3, the CDR3 gives the full variable domain: KAGVTQTPRYLIKTRGQQVTLSCSPISGHRSVSWYQQTPGQGLQFLFEYFSETQRNKGNFPGRFSGRQFSNSRSEMNVSTLELGDSALYLCASSLSQSTDTQYFGPGTRLTVL.

This clone showed up just a few times. The J gene is TRBJ1-1, the V gene TRBV11-2; 7 bases fit TRBD1. The CDR3 is 16 amino acids. J lost 0 bases, V lost 5 bases, and 9 bases had no gene match. Germline V CDR1 and CDR2: SGHAT, FQNNGV. The CDR3 DNA follows: TGTGCCAGCAGCCTCAGGGTAGGGGGCTTGAACACTGAAGCTTTCTTT. Its protein product is CASSLRVGGLNTEAFF. Using reference TRBV11-2 and TRBJ1-1 for the parts outside the CDR3, the full variable domain is EAGVAQSPRYKIIEKRQSVAFWCNPISGHATLYWYQQILGQGPKLLIQFQNNGVVDDSQLPKDRFSAERLKGVDSTLKIQPAKLEDSAVYLCASSLRVGGLNTEAFFGQGTRLTVV.

Here the CDR3 DNA reads TGTGCCAGCAGCACCCTACCAACTAGCGGGGGTACTTACGAGCAGTACGTC. Protein: CASSTLPTSGGTYEQYV. V gene TRBV21-1 combines with J gene TRBJ2-7; the D call of TRBD2 is as the table states it, not checked on the DNA. TRBV21-1 is flagged as a pseudogene. The CDR3 length is 17 residues.